The sequence of this T cell receptor beta chain was determined in a study of shared clonotypes between healthy human individuals. Study context: The composition of the donors was a couple of women and a few men aged 18 to 49.

Study-level findings and limits: The study's rarefaction showed incomplete sorted-subset sequencing despite large depth.

In the CD4+ fraction, cells were divided into CD45RA+ naive and CD45RA-negative memory subsets. For this clone: Its target is not known.

CDR3 length equals 13 residues. In germline, CDR1 is SGHTA, CDR2 FQGNSA. Trimming took 3 bases from V and 3 from J; bases not matched to a gene: 1. The assay was carried out at the deep level. Method: immunoSEQ multiplex PCR; TCRdb's copy keeps in-frame clones and lacks some. The data hold some 2,000,000 clones, with 90% to 97% observed a single time. Sequencing input: naive CD4+ T cells sorted from blood. Stated subset: CD45RA+ positively selected. The chain has TRBV7-2 and TRBJ1-1; 7 bases map to TRBD1. The receptor's source is a man aged 18 to 29 in good health. The CDR3 coding sequence is TGTGCCAGCAGCTTTACAGGGGACACTGAAGCTTTCTTT. It is translated as CASSFTGDTEAFF.